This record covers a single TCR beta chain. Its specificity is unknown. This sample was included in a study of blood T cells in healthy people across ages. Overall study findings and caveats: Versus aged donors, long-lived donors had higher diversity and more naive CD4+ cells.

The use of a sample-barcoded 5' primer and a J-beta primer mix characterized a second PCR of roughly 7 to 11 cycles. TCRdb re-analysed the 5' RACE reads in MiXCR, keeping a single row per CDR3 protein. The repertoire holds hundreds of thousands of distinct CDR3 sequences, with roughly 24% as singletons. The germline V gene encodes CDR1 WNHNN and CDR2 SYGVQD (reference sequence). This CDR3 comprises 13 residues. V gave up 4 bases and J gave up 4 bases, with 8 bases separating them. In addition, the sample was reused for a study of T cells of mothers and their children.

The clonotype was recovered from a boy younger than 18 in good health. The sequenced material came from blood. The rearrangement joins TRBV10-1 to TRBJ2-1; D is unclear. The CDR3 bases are TGCGCCAGCAGTGGCCATCCTTACAATGAGCAGTTCTTC. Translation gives CASSGHPYNEQFF.